This passage covers 18 T cell receptor beta chains from one sample sequenced in a study of blood T cell repertoires in COVID-19. Sequenced by immunoSEQ multiplex PCR; TCRdb stores in-frame clones only, minus some. The table shows about 94,000 clones, with approximately 84% occurring only once. Sequencing input: peripheral blood. The receptors derive from a man aged 60 to 69 with acute or convalescent COVID-19.

The chain uses TRBV30 and TRBJ2-3; 8 bases agree with TRBD2. The V segment lost 3 bases and the J segment 0 bases; nucleotides outside the gene matches: 2. From germline, CDR1 is GTSNPN and CDR2 SVGIG (reference sequence). This CDR3 is built from 14 residues. CDR3 coding DNA: TGTGCCTGGAGCCGGGGGGGCAGCACAGATACGCAGTATTTT. It yields the protein CAWSRGGSTDTQYF.

The chain uses TRBV27 and TRBJ2-7; the match to TRBD1 covers 10 bases. The CDR3 sequence is 17 residues long. The germline V gene has CDR1 MNHEY and CDR2 SMNVEV (reference sequence). V shed 6 bases, J shed 6 bases, and the junction held 17 bases outside the gene matches. The CDR3 region is CASSPWGQGQEALEQYF. For the CDR3, the DNA is TGTGCCAGCAGCCCATGGGGACAGGGGCAAGAAGCCCTCGAGCAGTACTTC.

The rearrangement uses TRBV12-5 and TRBJ2-7; 10 nucleotides agree with TRBD1. Trimming removed 6 bases from V and 2 bases from J; junction bases left unmatched: 7. The CDR3 covers 15 residues. Germline V gene sequence: CDR1 LGHNT, CDR2 FRNRAP. The CDR3 region has the DNA TGTGCTAGTGGCTACGCGGGACAGGGGACCTACGAGCAGTACTTC. This sequence encodes CASGYAGQGTYEQYF.

The chain recombines TRBV7-2 with TRBJ1-5; D remains ambiguous. The CDR3 has 13 residues. CDR1 is SGHTA and CDR2 is FQGNSA in the germline V gene. Trimming took 2 bases from V and 7 from J, leaving 9 bases between them. CDR3 coding DNA: TGTGCCAGCAGCTTAAAGATAGAACAGCCCCAGCATTTT. Residues: CASSLKIEQPQHF.

Here the CDR3 reads CASSPWGGDYEQYF. The DNA of the CDR3 is TGCGCCAGCAGCCCCTGGGGCGGTGACTACGAGCAGTACTTC. The V gene is TRBV4-3, the J gene TRBJ2-7; D is possibly TRBD1 (5 bases). The CDR3 totals 14 residues. Trimming cost V 4 bases and J 3 bases, with 13 bases left between them. CDR1 and CDR2 (germline): LGHNA, YSLEER.

This chain joins TRBV9 and TRBJ1-3; no firm D call. V was pared by 0 bases and J by 0 bases, with 7 bases between. The CDR3 runs 15 residues. Germline V gene data show CDR1 as SGDLS and CDR2 as YYNGEE. The CDR3 is CASSVVGDSGNTIYF. The CDR3 DNA reads as TGTGCCAGCAGCGTAGTCGGGGACTCTGGAAACACCATATATTTT.

On this clone itself: Sequence at one end of the junction differs from germline and may be a read error. The chain couples TRBV24-1 to TRBJ2-1; unclear D gene. CDR3 length: 11 residues. Germline V gene lookup returns CDR1 KGHDR and CDR2 SFDVKD. CDR3 sequence reads: CATGDYKEQFF. Written as DNA, the CDR3 is TGTGCCACCGGGGATTACAAGGAGCAGTTCTTC.

The rearrangement links TRBV5-4 to TRBJ2-2, with 7 bases fitting TRBD2. With 4 bases clipped from V and 5 bases from J, the junction kept 8 bases outside the gene matches. Germline loops: CDR1 SGHNT, CDR2 YYREEE (reference sequence). This CDR3 is built from 15 residues. The DNA of the CDR3 is TGTGCCAGCAGCACTCGGGGAGGGCGGACCGGGGAGCTGTTTTTT. Amino acid sequence: CASSTRGGRTGELFF. Together with reference TRBV5-4 and TRBJ2-2, the CDR3 gives the full variable domain: ETGVTQSPTHLIKTRGQQVTLRCSSQSGHNTVSWYQQALGQGPQFIFQYYREEENGRGNFPPRFSGLQFPNYSSELNVNALELDDSALYLCASSTRGGRTGELFFGEGSRLTVL.

The chain joins TRBV3-1 (or the pseudogene TRBV3-2) to TRBJ1-6, with 7 nucleotides matching TRBD1. CDR1 is LGHDT and CDR2 is YNNKEL in the germline V gene (reference sequence). The CDR3 totals 17 residues. The junction had 9 bases not matched to a gene; V was cut back by 4 bases and J by 3 bases. The CDR3 DNA sequence: TGTGCCAGCAGCCCAACCGACAGGGCTCTCTATAATTCACCCCTCCACTTT. This gives the protein CASSPTDRALYNSPLHF.

The chain joins TRBV19 to TRBJ1-1; D perhaps matches TRBD1 (5 bases). The V gene lost 3 bases and the J gene lost 4 bases, with 15 bases spanning the gap. The CDR3 covers 15 residues. Germline-derived CDR1 and CDR2 are LNHDA and SQIVND (reference sequence). The CDR3 DNA sequence: TGTGCCAGTAGTATGGGTATAGGGGTTGGCACTGAAGCTTTCTTT. Translation gives CASSMGIGVGTEAFF.

J is TRBJ2-5 and V is TRBV3-1 (or the pseudogene TRBV3-2); D gene unclear. Trimming removed 1 base from V and 6 bases from J, with 12 bases in between. In germline, CDR1 is LGHDT, CDR2 YNNKEL (reference sequence). The CDR3 length is 14 residues. The CDR3 is CASSQGVAVKTQYF. CDR3 nucleotide sequence: TGTGCCAGCAGCCAAGGGGTGGCGGTGAAGACCCAGTACTTC.

The DNA for the CDR3 is TGTGCCAGCAGTCTCGGACAGGGGATAGAAGCTTTCTTT. Translating it yields CASSLGQGIEAFF. The rearrangement joins TRBV7-2 to TRBJ1-1; 9 nucleotides align to TRBD1. J gave up 8 bases and V 6 bases, and 7 bases lay outside the gene matches. The CDR3 consists of 13 residues. The germline V gene encodes CDR1 SGHTA and CDR2 FQGNSA.

The CDR3 DNA reads TGTGCCACAGACAGGGGCCGAATGAACACTGAAGCTTTCTTT. Translating it yields CATDRGRMNTEAFF. The chain is built from TRBV7-9 and TRBJ1-1; 8 nucleotides agree with TRBD1. The trim removed 10 bases at V and 0 bases at J, leaving 7 bases unmatched. There are 14 residues in the CDR3. CDR1 and CDR2 (germline): SEHNR, FQNEAQ (reference sequence).

This clone was seen just once. The rearrangement uses TRBV18 and TRBJ2-3; D is perhaps TRBD1 (5 bases). From germline, CDR1 is KGHSH and CDR2 LQKENI. The CDR3 has 15 residues. The ends were cut back, 3 bases at V and 4 bases at J, with 14 bases in the middle. The CDR3: CASSPTGKGPDTQYF. CDR3 DNA: TGTGCCAGCTCACCTACTGGTAAGGGGCCAGATACGCAGTATTTT.

J is TRBJ2-2 and V is TRBV7-2; D not certain. Per the germline V gene, CDR1 is SGHTA and CDR2 is FQGNSA. V lost 8 bases to trimming and J lost 5 bases, with 21 bases between them. The CDR3 extends over 16 amino acids. The CDR3 sequence: CASGSNQVSRTGELFF. In DNA, the CDR3 is TGTGCCAGCGGCTCTAACCAGGTCTCCAGGACCGGGGAGCTGTTTTTT. The full variable domain, its missing parts supplied by reference TRBV7-2 and TRBJ2-2, is GAGVSQSPSNKVTEKGKDVELRCDPISGHTALYWYRQSLGQGLEFLIYFQGNSAPDKSGLPSDRFSAERTGGSVSTLTIQRTQQEDSAVYLCASGSNQVSRTGELFFGEGSRLTVL.

This rearrangement joins TRBV6-5 to TRBJ1-2, with 8 bases identical to TRBD1. CDR3 size: 14 residues. Germline assignment: CDR1 MNHEY and CDR2 SVGAGI. Trimming removed 7 bases from V and 4 bases from J; junction bases left unmatched: 8. The CDR3 loop reads CASTQQGGAYGYTF. The CDR3 nucleotides are TGTGCCAGCACCCAACAGGGGGGGGCCTATGGCTACACCTTC.

The chain carries TRBV9 and TRBJ2-7, with a weak D call TRBD1 (5 bases). V was pared by 3 bases and J by 1 base, with 11 bases between. Germline CDR1 and CDR2: SGDLS and YYNGEE. This CDR3 contains 14 residues. The CDR3 is CASSDGHQSYEQYF. The CDR3 DNA follows: TGTGCCAGCAGCGACGGACACCAATCCTACGAGCAGTACTTC.

The chain is built from TRBV3-1 (or the pseudogene TRBV3-2) and TRBJ2-1, with 11 bases matching TRBD2. CDR1 is LGHDT and CDR2 is YNNKEL in the germline V gene (reference sequence). The CDR3 consists of 13 residues. The V segment lost 5 bases and the J segment 9 bases; nucleotides outside the gene matches: 3. CDR3 coding DNA: TGTGCCAGCAGCTACGGGACTAGCGGTGAGCAGTTCTTC. It is translated as CASSYGTSGEQFF.